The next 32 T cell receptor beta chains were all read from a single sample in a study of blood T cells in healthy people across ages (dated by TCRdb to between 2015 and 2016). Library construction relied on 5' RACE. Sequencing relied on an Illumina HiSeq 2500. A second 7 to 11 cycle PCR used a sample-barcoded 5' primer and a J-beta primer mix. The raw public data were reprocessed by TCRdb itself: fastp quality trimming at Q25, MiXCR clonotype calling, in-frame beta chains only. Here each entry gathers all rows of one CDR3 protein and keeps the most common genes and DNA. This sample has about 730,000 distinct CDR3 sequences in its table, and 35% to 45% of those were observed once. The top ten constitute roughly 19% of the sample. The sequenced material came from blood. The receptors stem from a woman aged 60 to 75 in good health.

CDR3: CSARFMDRDSQPQYF. The CDR3 region has the DNA TGCAGTGCTAGATTTATGGACAGGGATAGTCAGCCCCAGTATTTT. The gene calls are TRBV20-1 and TRBJ2-3, with TRBD1 matching 8 bases. CDR1 and CDR2 from the germline V gene are DFQATT and SNEGSKA (reference sequence). J gave up 12 bases and V 2 bases, and 16 bases lay outside the gene matches. The CDR3 loop spans 15 amino acids.

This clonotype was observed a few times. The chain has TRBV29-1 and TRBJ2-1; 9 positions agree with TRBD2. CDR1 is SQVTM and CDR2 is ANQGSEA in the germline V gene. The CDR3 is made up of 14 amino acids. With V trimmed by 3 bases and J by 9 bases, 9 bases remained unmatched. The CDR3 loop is CSVDWGTSHREQFF. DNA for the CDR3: TGCAGCGTTGATTGGGGGACTAGCCACCGTGAGCAGTTCTTC.

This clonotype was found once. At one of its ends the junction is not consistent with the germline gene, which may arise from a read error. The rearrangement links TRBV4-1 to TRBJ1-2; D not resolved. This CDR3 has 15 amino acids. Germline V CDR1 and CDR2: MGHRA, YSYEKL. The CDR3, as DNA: TGCGCCAGCAGCCAAGTCGAAACGGCTAACTATGGCCACACCTTC. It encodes CASSQVETANYGHTF.

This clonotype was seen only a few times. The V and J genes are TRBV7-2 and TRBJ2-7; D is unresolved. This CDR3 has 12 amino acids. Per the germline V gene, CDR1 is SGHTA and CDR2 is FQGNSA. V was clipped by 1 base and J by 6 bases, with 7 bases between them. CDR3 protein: CASSLGRVEQYF. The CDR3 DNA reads TGTGCCAGCAGCTTAGGCCGCGTCGAGCAGTACTTC. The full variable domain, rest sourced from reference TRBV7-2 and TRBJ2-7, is GAGVSQSPSNKVTEKGKDVELRCDPISGHTALYWYRQSLGQGLEFLIYFQGNSAPDKSGLPSDRFSAERTGGSVSTLTIQRTQQEDSAVYLCASSLGRVEQYFGPGTRLTVT.

The DNA for the CDR3 is TGTGCCAGCATCGACAGTTACAATGAGCAGTTCTTC. It is translated as CASIDSYNEQFF. The V and J genes are TRBV2 and TRBJ2-1; a possible D gene is TRBD1 (5 bases). CDR3 length: 12 residues. Germline V gene data show CDR1 as SNHLY and CDR2 as FYNNEI. V lost 7 bases and J lost 4, with 8 bases in between.

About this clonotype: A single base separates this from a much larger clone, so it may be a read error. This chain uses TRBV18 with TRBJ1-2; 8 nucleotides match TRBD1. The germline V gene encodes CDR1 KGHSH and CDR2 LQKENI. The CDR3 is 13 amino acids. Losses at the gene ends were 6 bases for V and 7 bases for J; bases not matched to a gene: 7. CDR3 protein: CASSLDRDFGYTF. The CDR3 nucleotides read TGTGCCAGCTCTCTGGACAGGGATTTTGGCTACACCTTC.

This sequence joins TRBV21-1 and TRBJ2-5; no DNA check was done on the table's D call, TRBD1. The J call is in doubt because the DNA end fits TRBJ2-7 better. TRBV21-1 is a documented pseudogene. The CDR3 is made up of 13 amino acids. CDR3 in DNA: TGTGCCAGCAGGACGGACAGATGGATCGAGCAGTACTTC. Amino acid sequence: CASRTDRWIEQYF.

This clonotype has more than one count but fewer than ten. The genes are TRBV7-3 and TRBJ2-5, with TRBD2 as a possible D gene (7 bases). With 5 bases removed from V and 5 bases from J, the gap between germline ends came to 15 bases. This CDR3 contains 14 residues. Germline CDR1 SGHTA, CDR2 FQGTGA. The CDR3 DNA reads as TGTGCCAGCAGCGTGGGGGGGGCGACGGAGACCCAGTACTTC. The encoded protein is CASSVGGATETQYF.

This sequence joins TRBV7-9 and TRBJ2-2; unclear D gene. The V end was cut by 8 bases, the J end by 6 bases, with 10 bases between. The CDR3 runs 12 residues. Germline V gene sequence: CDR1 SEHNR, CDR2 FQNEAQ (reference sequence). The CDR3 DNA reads TGTGCCAGCGGTCCTCAGGCCGGGGAGCTGTTTTTT. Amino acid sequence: CASGPQAGELFF.

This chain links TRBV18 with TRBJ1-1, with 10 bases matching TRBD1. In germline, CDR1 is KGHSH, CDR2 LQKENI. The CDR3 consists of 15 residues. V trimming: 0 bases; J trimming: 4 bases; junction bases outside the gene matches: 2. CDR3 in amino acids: CASSPPTGGITEAFF. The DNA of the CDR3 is TGTGCCAGCTCACCACCGACAGGGGGCATCACTGAAGCTTTCTTT.

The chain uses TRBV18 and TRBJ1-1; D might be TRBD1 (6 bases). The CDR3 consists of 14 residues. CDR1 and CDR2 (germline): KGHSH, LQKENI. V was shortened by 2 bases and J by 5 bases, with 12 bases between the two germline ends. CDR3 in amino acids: CASSPGTGSTEAFF. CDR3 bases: TGTGCCAGCTCACCAGGAACAGGGTCTACTGAAGCTTTCTTT.

The CDR3 DNA reads TGTGCCAGCAGCTCGACAGGGCGCACAGATACGCAGTATTTT. This gives the protein CASSSTGRTDTQYF. The genes are TRBV7-7 and TRBJ2-3; 7 nucleotides match TRBD1. J was trimmed by 1 base and V by 4 bases; bases with no gene match: 2. CDR1 and CDR2 from the germline V gene are SSHAT and FNYEAQ (reference sequence). This CDR3 contains 14 residues. The complete variable domain, with remaining parts taken from reference TRBV7-7 and TRBJ2-3, reads GAGVSQSPRYKVTKRGQDVTLRCDPISSHATLYWYQQALGQGPEFLTYFNYEAQPDKSGLPSDRFSAERPEGSISTLTIQRTEQRDSAMYRCASSSTGRTDTQYFGPGTRLTVL.

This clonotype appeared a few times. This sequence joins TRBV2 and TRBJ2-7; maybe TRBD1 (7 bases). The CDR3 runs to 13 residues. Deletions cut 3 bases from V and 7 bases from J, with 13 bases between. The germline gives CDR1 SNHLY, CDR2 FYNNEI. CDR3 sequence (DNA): TGTGCCAGCAGTGAGGGGGGACAGTCTGAGCAGTACTTC. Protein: CASSEGGQSEQYF.

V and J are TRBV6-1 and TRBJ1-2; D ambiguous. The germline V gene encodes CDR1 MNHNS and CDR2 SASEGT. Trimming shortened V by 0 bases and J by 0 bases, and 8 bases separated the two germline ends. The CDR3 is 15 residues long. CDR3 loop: CASSEAQRTNYGYTF. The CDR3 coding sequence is TGTGCCAGCAGTGAAGCACAGCGGACTAACTATGGCTACACCTTC.

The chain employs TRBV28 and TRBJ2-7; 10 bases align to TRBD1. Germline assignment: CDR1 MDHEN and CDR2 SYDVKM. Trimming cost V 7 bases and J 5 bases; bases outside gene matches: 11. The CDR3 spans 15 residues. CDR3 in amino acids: CASTSRQGARDEQYF. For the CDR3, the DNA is TGTGCCAGCACCTCGAGACAGGGGGCGCGTGACGAGCAGTACTTC. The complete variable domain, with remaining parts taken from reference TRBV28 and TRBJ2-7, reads DVKVTQSSRYLVKRTGEKVFLECVQDMDHENMFWYRQDPGLGLRLIYFSYDVKMKEKGDIPEGYSVSREKKERFSLILESASTNQTSMYLCASTSRQGARDEQYFGPGTRLTVT.

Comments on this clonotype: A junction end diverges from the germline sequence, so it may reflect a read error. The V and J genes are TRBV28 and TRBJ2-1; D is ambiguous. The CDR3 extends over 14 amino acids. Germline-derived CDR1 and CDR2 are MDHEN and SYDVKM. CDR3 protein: CASSFLRLYNEQFF. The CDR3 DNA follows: TGTGCCAGCAGTTTCTTAAGGTTATACAATGAACAGTTCTTC.

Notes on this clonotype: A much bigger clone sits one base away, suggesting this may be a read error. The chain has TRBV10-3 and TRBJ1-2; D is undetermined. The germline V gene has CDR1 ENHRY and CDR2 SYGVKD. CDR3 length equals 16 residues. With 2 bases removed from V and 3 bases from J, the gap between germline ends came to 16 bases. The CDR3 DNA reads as TGTGCCATCAGTGAGACCGCCCAATTATTGGACTATGGCTACACCTTC. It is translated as CAISETAQLLDYGYTF.

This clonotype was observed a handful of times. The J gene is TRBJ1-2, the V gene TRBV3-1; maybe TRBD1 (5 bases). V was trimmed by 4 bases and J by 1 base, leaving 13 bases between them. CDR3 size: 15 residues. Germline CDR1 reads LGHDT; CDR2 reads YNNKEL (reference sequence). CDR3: CASSLAGTDNYGYTF. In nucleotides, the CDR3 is TGTGCCAGCAGCCTTGCCGGGACTGATAACTATGGCTACACCTTC.

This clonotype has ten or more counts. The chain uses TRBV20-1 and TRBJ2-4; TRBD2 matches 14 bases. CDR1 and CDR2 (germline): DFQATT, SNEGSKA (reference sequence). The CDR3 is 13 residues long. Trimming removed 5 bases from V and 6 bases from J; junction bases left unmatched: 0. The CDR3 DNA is TGCAGTGCTGGGACTAGCGGGGGAAACATTCAGTACTTC. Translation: CSAGTSGGNIQYF.

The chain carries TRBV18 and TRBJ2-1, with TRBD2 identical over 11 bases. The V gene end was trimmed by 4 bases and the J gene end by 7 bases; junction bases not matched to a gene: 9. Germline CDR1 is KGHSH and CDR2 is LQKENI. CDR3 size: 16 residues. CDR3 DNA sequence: TGTGCCAGCTCACTAACTAGCGGGAGCGGTGGGAATGAGCAGTTCTTC. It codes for CASSLTSGSGGNEQFF.

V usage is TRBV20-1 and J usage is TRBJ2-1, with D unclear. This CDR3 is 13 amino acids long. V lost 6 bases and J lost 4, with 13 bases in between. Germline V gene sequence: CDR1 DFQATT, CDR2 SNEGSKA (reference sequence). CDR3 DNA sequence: TGCAGTGCCGGCGGTGTAGGGTACAATGAGCAGTTCTTC. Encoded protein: CSAGGVGYNEQFF.

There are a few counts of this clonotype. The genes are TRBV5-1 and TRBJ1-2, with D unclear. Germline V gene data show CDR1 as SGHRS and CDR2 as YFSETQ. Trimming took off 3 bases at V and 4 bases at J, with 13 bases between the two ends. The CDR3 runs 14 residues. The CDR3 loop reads CASSSNGQAYGYTF. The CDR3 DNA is TGCGCCAGCAGCTCCAATGGGCAGGCCTATGGCTACACCTTC.

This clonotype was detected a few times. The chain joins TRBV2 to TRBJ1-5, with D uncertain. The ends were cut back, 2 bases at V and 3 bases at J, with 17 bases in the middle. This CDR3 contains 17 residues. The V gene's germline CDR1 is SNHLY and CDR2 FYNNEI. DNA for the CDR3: TGTGCCAGCAGTGAATTTATCGACGGCTACTCCAATCAGCCCCAGCATTTT. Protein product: CASSEFIDGYSNQPQHF. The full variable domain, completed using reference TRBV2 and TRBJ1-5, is EPEVTQTPSHQVTQMGQEVILRCVPISNHLYFYWYRQILGQKVEFLVSFYNNEISEKSEIFDDQFSVERPDGSNFTLKIRSTKLEDSAMYFCASSEFIDGYSNQPQHFGDGTRLSIL.

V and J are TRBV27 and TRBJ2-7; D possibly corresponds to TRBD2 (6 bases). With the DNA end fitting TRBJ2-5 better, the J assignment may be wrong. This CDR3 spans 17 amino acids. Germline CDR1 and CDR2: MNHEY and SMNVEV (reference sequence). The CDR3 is CASSLSWLGGESATQYF. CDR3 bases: TGTGCCAGCAGTTTATCTTGGTTGGGAGGCGAAAGTGCGACCCAGTACTTC.

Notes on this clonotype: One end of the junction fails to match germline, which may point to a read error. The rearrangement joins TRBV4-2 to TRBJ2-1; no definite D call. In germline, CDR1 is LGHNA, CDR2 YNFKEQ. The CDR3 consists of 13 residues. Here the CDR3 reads CASSQGRYNKQFF. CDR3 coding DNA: TGTGCCAGCAGCCAAGGTAGATACAATAAGCAGTTCTTC.

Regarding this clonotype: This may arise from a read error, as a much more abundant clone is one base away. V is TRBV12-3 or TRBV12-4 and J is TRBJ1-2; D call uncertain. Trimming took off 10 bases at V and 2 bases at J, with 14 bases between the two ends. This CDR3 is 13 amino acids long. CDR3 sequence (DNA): TGTGCCATCCCATCCCAGGTGAACTATGGCTACACCTTC. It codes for CAIPSQVNYGYTF.

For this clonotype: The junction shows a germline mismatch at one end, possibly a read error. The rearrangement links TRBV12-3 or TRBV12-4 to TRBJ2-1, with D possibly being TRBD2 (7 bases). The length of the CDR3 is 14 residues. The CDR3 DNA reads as TGTGCCGGCAGTTTAGGGGGGGGTGGTAATAAGCAGTTCTTC. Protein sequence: CAGSLGGGGNKQFF.

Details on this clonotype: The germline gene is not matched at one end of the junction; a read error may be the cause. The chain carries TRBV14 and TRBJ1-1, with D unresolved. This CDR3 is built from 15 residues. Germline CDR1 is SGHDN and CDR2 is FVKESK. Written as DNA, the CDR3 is TGTGCCGGCAGCCAAGACCTATACCAGAACACTGAAGCTTTCTTT. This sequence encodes CAGSQDLYQNTEAFF.

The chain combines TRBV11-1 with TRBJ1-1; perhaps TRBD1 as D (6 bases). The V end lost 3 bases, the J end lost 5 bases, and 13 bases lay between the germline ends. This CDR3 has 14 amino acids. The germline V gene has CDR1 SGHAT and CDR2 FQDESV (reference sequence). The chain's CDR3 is CASSFAKGGTEAFF. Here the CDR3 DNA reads TGTGCCAGCAGCTTCGCCAAAGGGGGAACTGAAGCTTTCTTT.

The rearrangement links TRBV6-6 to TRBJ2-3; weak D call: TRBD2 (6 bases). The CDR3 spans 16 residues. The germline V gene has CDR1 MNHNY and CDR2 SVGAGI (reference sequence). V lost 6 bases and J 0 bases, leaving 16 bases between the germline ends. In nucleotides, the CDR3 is TGTGCCAGCAGACACCTGGGCGGGACTAGCACAGATACGCAGTATTTT. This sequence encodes CASRHLGGTSTDTQYF.

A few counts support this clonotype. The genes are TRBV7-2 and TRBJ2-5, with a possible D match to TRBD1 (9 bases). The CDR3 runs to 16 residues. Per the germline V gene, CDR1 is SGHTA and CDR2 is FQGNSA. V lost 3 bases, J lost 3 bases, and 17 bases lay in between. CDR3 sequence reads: CASSLAGGQGEETQYF. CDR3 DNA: TGTGCCAGCAGCTTGGCGGGGGGACAGGGAGAAGAGACCCAGTACTTC.

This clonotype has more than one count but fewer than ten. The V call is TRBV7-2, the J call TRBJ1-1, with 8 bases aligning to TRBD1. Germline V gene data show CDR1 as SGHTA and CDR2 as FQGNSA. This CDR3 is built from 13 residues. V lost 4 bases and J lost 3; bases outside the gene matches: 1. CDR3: CASSSGQDTEAFF. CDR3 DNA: TGTGCCAGCAGCTCGGGACAGGACACTGAAGCTTTCTTT.